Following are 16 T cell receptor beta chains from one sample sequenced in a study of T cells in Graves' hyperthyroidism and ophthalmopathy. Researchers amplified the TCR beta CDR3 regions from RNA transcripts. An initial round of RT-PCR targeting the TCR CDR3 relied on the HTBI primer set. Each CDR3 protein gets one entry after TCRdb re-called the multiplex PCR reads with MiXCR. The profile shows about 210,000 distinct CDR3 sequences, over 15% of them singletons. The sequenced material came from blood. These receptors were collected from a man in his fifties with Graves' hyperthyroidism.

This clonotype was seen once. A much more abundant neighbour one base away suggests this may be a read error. CDR3 amino acids: CASNWSGGANTEAFF. CDR3 coding DNA: TGCGCCAGCAACTGGAGTGGGGGGGCGAACACTGAAGCTTTCTTT. The chain recombines TRBV5-1 with TRBJ1-1, with a weak D call TRBD1 (6 bases). This CDR3 region has 15 residues. Germline loops: CDR1 SGHRS, CDR2 YFSETQ. V lost 6 bases and J lost 1, with 16 bases in between.

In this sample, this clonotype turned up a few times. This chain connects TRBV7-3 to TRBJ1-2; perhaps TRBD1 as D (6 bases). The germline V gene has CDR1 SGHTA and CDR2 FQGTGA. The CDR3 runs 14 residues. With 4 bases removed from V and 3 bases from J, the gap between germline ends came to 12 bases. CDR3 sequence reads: CASSSGVGDYGYTF. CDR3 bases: TGTGCCAGCAGCTCAGGGGTGGGGGACTATGGCTACACCTTC.

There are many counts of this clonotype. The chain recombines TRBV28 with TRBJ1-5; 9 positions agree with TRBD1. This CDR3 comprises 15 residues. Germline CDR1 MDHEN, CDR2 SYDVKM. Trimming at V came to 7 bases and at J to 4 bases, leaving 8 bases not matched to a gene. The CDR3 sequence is CASTTDRGLNQPQHF. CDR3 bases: TGTGCCAGCACTACGGACAGGGGACTGAATCAGCCCCAGCATTTT.

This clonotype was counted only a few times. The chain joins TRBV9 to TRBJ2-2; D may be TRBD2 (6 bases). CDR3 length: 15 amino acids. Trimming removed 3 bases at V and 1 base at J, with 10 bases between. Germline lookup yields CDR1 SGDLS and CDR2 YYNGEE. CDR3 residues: CASSGRDWNTGELFF. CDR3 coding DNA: TGTGCCAGCAGCGGCCGGGACTGGAACACCGGGGAGCTGTTTTTT.

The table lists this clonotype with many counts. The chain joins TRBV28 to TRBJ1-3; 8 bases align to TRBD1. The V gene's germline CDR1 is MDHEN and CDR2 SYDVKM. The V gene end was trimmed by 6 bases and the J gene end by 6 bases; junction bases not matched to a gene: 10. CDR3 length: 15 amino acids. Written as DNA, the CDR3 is TGTGCCAGCAGCCCATTCGGACAGGGAATAAACACCATATATTTT. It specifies CASSPFGQGINTIYF.

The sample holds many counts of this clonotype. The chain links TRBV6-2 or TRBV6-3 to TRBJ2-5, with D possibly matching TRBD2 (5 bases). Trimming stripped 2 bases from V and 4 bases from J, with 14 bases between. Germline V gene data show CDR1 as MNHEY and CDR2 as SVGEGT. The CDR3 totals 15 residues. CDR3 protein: CASSYDGVGRETQYF. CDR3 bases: TGTGCCAGCAGTTACGACGGGGTTGGAAGAGAGACCCAGTACTTC.

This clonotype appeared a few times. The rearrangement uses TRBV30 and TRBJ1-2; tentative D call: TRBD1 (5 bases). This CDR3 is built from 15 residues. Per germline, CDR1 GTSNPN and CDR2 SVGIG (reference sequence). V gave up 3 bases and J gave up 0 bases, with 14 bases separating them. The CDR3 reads CAWSRGRRANYGYTF. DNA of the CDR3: TGTGCCTGGAGCCGGGGACGGCGAGCTAACTATGGCTACACCTTC.

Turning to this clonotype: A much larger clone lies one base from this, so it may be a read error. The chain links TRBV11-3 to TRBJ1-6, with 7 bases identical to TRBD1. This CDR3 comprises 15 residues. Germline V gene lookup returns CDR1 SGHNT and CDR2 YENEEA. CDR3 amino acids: CASSSRQGKDSPLYF. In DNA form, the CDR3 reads TGTGCCAGCAGCTCGAGACAGGGAAAGGATTCACCCCTCTACTTT.

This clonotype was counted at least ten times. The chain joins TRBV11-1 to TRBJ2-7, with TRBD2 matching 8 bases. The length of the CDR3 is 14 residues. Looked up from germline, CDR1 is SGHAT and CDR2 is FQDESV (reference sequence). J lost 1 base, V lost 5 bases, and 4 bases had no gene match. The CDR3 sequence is CASSTGLGSYEQYF. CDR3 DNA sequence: TGTGCCAGCAGCACGGGACTAGGATCCTACGAGCAGTACTTC.

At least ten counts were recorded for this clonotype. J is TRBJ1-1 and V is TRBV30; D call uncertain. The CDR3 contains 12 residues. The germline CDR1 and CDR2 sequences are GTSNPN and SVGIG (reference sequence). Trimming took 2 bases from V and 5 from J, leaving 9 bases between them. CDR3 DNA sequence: TGTGCCTGGAGTCGGGAAAGTACTGAAGCTTTCTTT. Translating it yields CAWSRESTEAFF.

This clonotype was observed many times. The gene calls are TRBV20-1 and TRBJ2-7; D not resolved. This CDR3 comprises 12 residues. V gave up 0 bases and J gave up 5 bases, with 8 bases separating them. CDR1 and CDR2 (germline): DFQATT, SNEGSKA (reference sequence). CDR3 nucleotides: TGCAGTGCTAGAGATATGCTGGACGAGCAGTACTTC. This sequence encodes CSARDMLDEQYF.

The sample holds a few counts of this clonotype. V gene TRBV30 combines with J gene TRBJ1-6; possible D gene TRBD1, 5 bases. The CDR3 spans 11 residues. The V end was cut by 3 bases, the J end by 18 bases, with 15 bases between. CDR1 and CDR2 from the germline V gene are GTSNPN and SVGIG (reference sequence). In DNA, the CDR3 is TGTGCCTGGAGCTCCGGGTGGACAACCCACTTT. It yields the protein CAWSSGWTTHF.

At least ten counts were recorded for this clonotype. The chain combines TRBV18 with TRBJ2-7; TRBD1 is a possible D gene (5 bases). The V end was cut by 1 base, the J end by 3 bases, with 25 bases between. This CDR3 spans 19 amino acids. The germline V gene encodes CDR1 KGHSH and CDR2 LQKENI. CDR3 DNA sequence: TGTGCCAGCTCACCACTCTTAGCCGGCGGTGGTACAGGCTACTACGAGCAGTACTTC. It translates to CASSPLLAGGGTGYYEQYF.

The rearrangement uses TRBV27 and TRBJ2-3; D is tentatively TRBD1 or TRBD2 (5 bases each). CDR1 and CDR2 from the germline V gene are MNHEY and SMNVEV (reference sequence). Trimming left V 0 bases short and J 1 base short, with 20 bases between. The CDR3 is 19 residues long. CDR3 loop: CASSLSPWDRGQGTDTQYF. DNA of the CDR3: TGTGCCAGCAGTTTATCGCCCTGGGACCGCGGTCAAGGCACAGATACGCAGTATTTT.

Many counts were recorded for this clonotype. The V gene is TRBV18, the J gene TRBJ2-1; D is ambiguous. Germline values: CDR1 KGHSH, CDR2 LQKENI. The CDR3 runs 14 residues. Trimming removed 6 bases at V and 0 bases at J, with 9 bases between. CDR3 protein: CASSYPFSYNEQFF. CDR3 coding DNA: TGTGCCAGCTCCTATCCCTTCTCCTACAATGAGCAGTTCTTC.

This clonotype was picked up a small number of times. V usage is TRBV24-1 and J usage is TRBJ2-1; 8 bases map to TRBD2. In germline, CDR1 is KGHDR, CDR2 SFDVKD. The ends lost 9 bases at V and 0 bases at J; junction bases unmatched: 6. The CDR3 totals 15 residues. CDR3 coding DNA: TGTGCCACCCAGGCGGGAGGTTCCTCCTACAATGAGCAGTTCTTC. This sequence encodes CATQAGGSSYNEQFF.